This T cell receptor beta chain was sequenced during a study of blood T cell repertoires in COVID-19. Looking at the study overall: Some COVID-19 samples were acute and others convalescent; all came from the United States, Italy and Spain.

Under the authors' procedure: The assay estimated nucleated cells by amplifying reference gene primers. Profiling relied on immunoSEQ multiplex PCR, and the TCRdb table lists in-frame clones only, not all of them. The V and J calls and clone size were taken over from that table, and D and trimming were inferred from the DNA. The repertoire holds around 180,000 clones, with around 83% as singletons. Germline loops: CDR1 MNHEY, CDR2 SVGAGI. The CDR3 runs 13 residues. The J segment lost 13 bases and the V segment lost 4 bases, leaving 11 bases of the junction unmatched. This rearrangement joins TRBV6-5 to TRBJ2-7, with TRBD2 matching 9 bases. The receptor's source is a woman younger than 45 with active or convalescent COVID-19. Sequencing was performed on peripheral blood. The CDR3 DNA reads as TGTGCCAGCAGTTTGAAAGAAGGCGGGAGGGGATACTTC. This gives the protein CASSLKEGGRGYF.